This T cell receptor beta chain derives from a study of blood T cell repertoires in COVID-19. Study summary: Sites across the United States, Italy and Spain contributed samples from acute and convalescent COVID-19. T cells, B-cell-depleted T cells, or PBMCs provided the cDNA or gDNA that served as material.

The J segment lost 3 bases and the V segment lost 5 bases, leaving 12 bases of the junction unmatched. The CDR3 contains 16 residues. Germline V lookup: CDR1 SEHNR, CDR2 FQNEAQ (reference sequence). In the original analysis: Reference gene primer amplification in the assay estimated nucleated cell counts. Clones were read by immunoSEQ multiplex PCR, and TCRdb kept only the in-frame ones, dropping some. The V and J calls and the clone size are those of that table, but D and trimming were determined from the DNA. The sample has about 42,000 clones; approximately 90% are singletons. Sequencing was performed on peripheral blood. The chain employs TRBV7-9 and TRBJ2-7; 8 bases align to TRBD2. This clonotype was obtained from a human donor in a cohort sampled during active COVID-19. CDR3 coding DNA: TGTGCCAGCAGCCCCCTGGGGAGCGGGGGCCTCTACGAGCAGTACTTC. It translates to CASSPLGSGGLYEQYF. The entire variable domain, with the rest obtained from reference TRBV7-9 and TRBJ2-7, is as follows: DTGVSQNPRHKITKRGQNVTFRCDPISEHNRLYWYRQTLGQGPEFLTYFQNEAQLEKSRLLSDRFSAERPKGSFSTLEIQRTEQGDSAMYLCASSPLGSGGLYEQYFGPGTRLTVT.